This TCR beta chain was profiled in a study of T cell responses to AZD1222 COVID-19 vaccine (dated by TCRdb to 2020 to 2023). Regarding the study in general: TCR sequencing covered 233 trial participants: nearly 210 given two doses of AZD1222 and approximately 26 given two doses of MenACWY control vaccine. Trial participants were enrolled into age subgroups of 18-55, 56-69 and 70-plus years, which contained 148, 28 and 57 TCR-sequenced participants, respectively.

What this sample's time point label stands for: about 28 days (+/-7) after the second vaccine dose. The sample's treatment or condition, from its label and the paper: meningococcal conjugate vaccine given as trial control. Samples from vaccinated people were obtained from the UK trials COV001 and COV002, which included a single-blind randomized controlled phase 2/3 trial of AZD1222 (ChAdOx1 nCoV-19) in healthy adults. For TCRbeta chain sequencing, PBMC samples were collected from trial participants at day 0 and at day 28 after the second dose. From a lookup of the germline V gene (reference sequence), CDR1 and CDR2 are LNHDA and SQIVND. V is cut by 4 bases and J by 3 bases, and the space between the germline ends is 11 bases. Taken from cysteine to phenylalanine, the CDR3 has 14 residues. The only DNA kept is the CDR3, 42 bases in frame from the first base. The CDR3 regions of human TCRbeta chains were analyzed by immunosequencing. The source study handled its data this way. Repertoire TCRs were checked for matches against a reference library of SARS-CoV-2-specific TCRs that had been generated using the MIRA antigen-specificity platform. Breadth meant the fraction of unique TCRs that were SARS-CoV-2-associated, whereas depth meant the fraction of total T cells that were SARS-CoV-2-associated. Using the MIRA data, every spike-specific TCR was mapped to the spike region that the TCR reacted to and assigned to either a CD4 or a CD8 class. Log10-transformed breadth and depth values were compared by one-way ANOVA with Sidak's multiple comparisons tests. The table comes from immuneACCESS by way of TCRdb, which keeps in-frame sequences with V and J called. Part of the clones is missing from these tables; in studies checked, under half for an unresolved V gene and the rest for unknown reasons. The D gene and trimming were derived from the DNA, and the V and J assignments and clone size from that table. The sample data list about 190,000 clones, and around 94% of these were observed just once. Approximately 4% of the sample goes to the ten largest clones.

On this clone itself: Its cognate antigen has yet to be identified. It has no much larger one-base neighbor in the sample; base qualities were not kept.

Points the paper makes about the study in general: Reportedly, close to half of the unique spike-specific TCRs recognized epitopes lying outside the regions that are mutated in the B.1.351 and B.1.1.7 variants. Participants were mostly white British, with more females than males. The authors suggested clonal diversity may have been underestimated. CD4 TCRs associated with the vaccine covered the entire spike protein, and the dominant responses were in regions 160-218 and 743-854. Because no day 14 peak-response samples were available, the repertoires could be characterized only after the peak T cell response. In the small 56-69-year group, the increase in depth fell short of significance, most likely because of low power. Spike-specific TCR breadth and depth rose significantly after two AZD1222 doses compared with day 0 and with MenACWY recipients. Conclusions about previously exposed vaccinees are limited, since just a handful of AZD1222 recipients were seropositive for SARS-CoV-2 at baseline.

Here the sequenced sample was peripheral blood, taken 28 days after the second dose of the MenACWY control vaccine. This receptor chain uses TRBV19 and TRBJ2-3, with the D segment identity uncertain. The TCR was taken from an adult who received the MenACWY meningococcal vaccine as a control. For the CDR3, the sequence is CASSKGLGTDTQYF. The nucleotide sequence is TGTGCCAGTAGTAAGGGTCTGGGGACAGATACGCAGTATTTT.